These 24 T cell receptor beta chains share one sample of origin, sequenced in a study of post-analysis software for immune sequencing data. Whole-study findings and limits: In patients, TRBV5-6, TRBV5-1 and TRBV20-1 belonged to roughly five TRBV segments found more frequently than in controls.

No antigen is known for these receptors. Unique molecular identifiers tagged the TCR beta cDNA libraries. TCRdb reanalysed the PCR reads using MiXCR and keeps one entry per CDR3 protein. The profile shows some 690,000 distinct CDR3 sequences, roughly 27% of them singletons. Sequences were obtained from blood. The receptors here all came from a girl aged 10 to 17 with multiple sclerosis.

Remarks on this clonotype: One junction end disagrees with the germline gene, perhaps due to a read error. This chain links TRBV13 with TRBJ1-2; the D is unclear. The germline CDR1 and CDR2 sequences are PRHDT and FYEKMQ (reference sequence). The CDR3 contains 14 residues. The CDR3 DNA sequence: TGTGCCAGCAGCTTGGGGAGGGTCAACCATGGCTACATCTTC. This codes for CASSLGRVNHGYIF. The full variable domain, its missing parts supplied by reference TRBV13 and TRBJ1-2, is AAGVIQSPRHLIKEKRETATLKCYPIPRHDTVYWYQQGPGQDPQFLISFYEKMQSDKGSIPDRFSAQQFSDYHSELNMSSLELGDSALYFCASSLGRVNHGYIFGSGTRLTVV.

This chain connects TRBV18 to TRBJ1-5, with a weak D call TRBD1 (6 bases). There are 16 residues in the CDR3. In germline, CDR1 is KGHSH, CDR2 LQKENI. Trimming removed 3 bases from V and 3 bases from J, with 15 bases in between. The CDR3 DNA reads as TGTGCCAGCTCACCTTCTGGGGGGCAGCTCAATCAGCCCCAGCATTTT. It specifies CASSPSGGQLNQPQHF.

A few counts support this clonotype. The genes are TRBV7-8 and TRBJ2-1; D remains unclear. The CDR3 is 12 amino acids. Germline-derived CDR1 and CDR2 are SGHVS and FQNEAQ. V lost 5 bases to trimming and J lost 9 bases, with 11 bases between them. CDR3 residues: CASSLSIREQFF. The CDR3 DNA follows: TGTGCCAGCAGCCTCTCTATTCGTGAGCAGTTCTTC.

V and J are TRBV18 and TRBJ2-5, with a weak D call TRBD1 (5 bases). CDR1 and CDR2 from the germline V gene are KGHSH and LQKENI. Trimming took off 6 bases at V and 5 bases at J, with 19 bases between the two ends. CDR3 length: 15 residues. The CDR3, as DNA: TGTGCCAGCTCTCTGAGCCCCACAGGACGGGAGACCCAGTACTTC. This codes for CASSLSPTGRETQYF.

This rearrangement joins TRBV14 to TRBJ2-5; 8 bases line up with TRBD2. The J segment lost 9 bases and the V segment lost 3 bases, leaving 9 bases of the junction unmatched. Germline V CDR1 and CDR2: SGHDN, FVKESK. The CDR3 length is 14 residues. The CDR3 region has the DNA TGTGCCAGCAGCCAGTATAGCGGGAAGGTTCCCCAGTACTTC. It codes for CASSQYSGKVPQYF.

The chain recombines TRBV4-3 with TRBJ1-5; 7 positions match TRBD1. The junction had 7 bases not matched to a gene; V was cut back by 3 bases and J by 5 bases. The germline V gene encodes CDR1 LGHNA and CDR2 YSLEER. The CDR3 totals 15 residues. The CDR3 DNA is TGCGCCAGCAGCCAGAACAGGGGACCGTATCAGCCCCAGCATTTT. Protein product: CASSQNRGPYQPQHF.

With respect to this clonotype: One junction end disagrees with the germline gene, perhaps due to a read error. The chain has TRBV20-1 and TRBJ2-7; D ambiguous. Germline V gene sequence: CDR1 DFQATT, CDR2 SNEGSKA (reference sequence). The CDR3 is 14 residues long. The DNA of the CDR3 is TGCAGTGCTAGAGGGCCGGGCCCATCCTACGGGCAGTACTTC. This sequence encodes CSARGPGPSYGQYF.

V and J are TRBV4-1 and TRBJ1-1; D perhaps matches TRBD1 (5 bases). The CDR3 totals 15 residues. Germline CDR1 reads MGHRA; CDR2 reads YSYEKL. V lost 1 base, J lost 5 bases, and 14 bases lay in between. The CDR3 DNA sequence: TGCGCCAGCAGCCAAGCGAACTGGGGGAGGACTGAAGCTTTCTTT. It translates to CASSQANWGRTEAFF.

The chain couples TRBV29-1 to TRBJ2-4; the match to TRBD2 covers 7 bases. J gave up 8 bases and V 5 bases, and 12 bases lay outside the gene matches. Per germline, CDR1 SQVTM and CDR2 ANQGSEA. The CDR3 length is 14 residues. DNA of the CDR3: TGCAGCGTTTACCTATCGGGGGGTCTATACATTCAGTACTTC. Translation: CSVYLSGGLYIQYF.

This clonotype was seen more than once but under ten times. This chain links TRBV20-1 with TRBJ2-5; possibly TRBD1 for D (5 bases). The germline CDR1 and CDR2 sequences are DFQATT and SNEGSKA (reference sequence). Trimming took 5 bases from V and 9 from J, leaving 16 bases between them. The length of the CDR3 is 12 residues. CDR3 in DNA: TGCAGTGCTGGCGAAGGGGAAGGTGCCCAGTACTTC. Translation gives CSAGEGEGAQYF.

The sample holds a few counts of this clonotype. This chain uses TRBV5-1 with TRBJ1-2, with D tentatively TRBD1 (6 bases). V lost 4 bases to trimming and J lost 8 bases, with 21 bases between them. This CDR3 spans 15 amino acids. The germline V gene encodes CDR1 SGHRS and CDR2 YFSETQ. CDR3 bases: TGCGCCAGCAGCCCCAGAGGACAGCTACTAATGGGCTACACCTTC. Protein sequence: CASSPRGQLLMGYTF. Supplemented by reference TRBV5-1 and TRBJ1-2, the full variable domain reads KAGVTQTPRYLIKTRGQQVTLSCSPISGHRSVSWYQQTPGQGLQFLFEYFSETQRNKGNFPGRFSGRQFSNSRSEMNVSTLELGDSALYLCASSPRGQLLMGYTFGSGTRLTVV.

This clonotype was counted a few times. The gene calls are TRBV29-1 and TRBJ2-7, with TRBD2 as a possible D gene (5 bases). V gave up 3 bases and J gave up 6 bases, with 12 bases separating them. This CDR3 is built from 12 residues. The germline CDR1 and CDR2 sequences are SQVTM and ANQGSEA. The CDR3, as DNA: TGCAGCGTTGAGTCCGACGGAGGCGAGCAGTACTTC. Translating gives CSVESDGGEQYF.

This clonotype was recorded many times. The junction does not match germline at one end; this may be a read error. The J gene is TRBJ1-1, the V gene TRBV24-1; 7 bases are a match to TRBD1. Germline CDR1 KGHDR, CDR2 SFDVKD. CDR3 length equals 13 residues. As DNA, the CDR3 is TGCGCCACCTCCCGGACAGGGAACACTGAAGCTTTCTTT. Its translation: CATSRTGNTEAFF.

This clonotype appeared a few times. For the CDR3, the DNA is TGTGCCAGCAGCTGGGGGGGGACTACAGATACGCAGTATTTT. Protein sequence: CASSWGGTTDTQYF. The gene calls are TRBV7-2 and TRBJ2-3; 7 nucleotides match TRBD2. J was trimmed by 3 bases and V by 4 bases; bases with no gene match: 4. Germline CDR1 and CDR2: SGHTA and FQGNSA. This CDR3 region has 14 residues.

This clonotype was detected many times. The rearrangement links TRBV29-1 to TRBJ2-5, with D hard to call. CDR3 length: 10 residues. V lost 7 bases to trimming and J lost 6 bases, with 9 bases between them. Germline CDR1 is SQVTM and CDR2 is ANQGSEA. The CDR3: CSASVQTQYF. The CDR3 region has the DNA TGCAGCGCGAGCGTACAGACCCAGTACTTC.

The rearrangement joins TRBV5-1 to TRBJ1-2; the D gene is possibly TRBD1 (5 bases). This CDR3 is 15 amino acids long. CDR1 and CDR2 from the germline V gene are SGHRS and YFSETQ. V lost 0 bases and J lost 4, with 13 bases in between. CDR3 region: CASSLVGGFSYGYTF. The CDR3 DNA reads as TGCGCCAGCAGCTTGGTGGGGGGGTTCAGCTATGGCTACACCTTC.

The V gene is TRBV20-1, the J gene TRBJ1-2, with a weak D call TRBD1 (6 bases). The CDR3 is 13 amino acids. Germline V gives CDR1 DFQATT, CDR2 SNEGSKA (reference sequence). V dropped 0 bases and J dropped 8 bases, with 13 bases sitting between them. In DNA, the CDR3 is TGCAGTGCTAGAGATATAGGGGGGCCGGGCTACACCTTC. Translation gives CSARDIGGPGYTF.

This clonotype occurred a few times. The J gene is TRBJ2-7, the V gene TRBV6-2 or TRBV6-3; 9 positions agree with TRBD2. Trimming cost V 6 bases and J 6 bases; bases outside gene matches: 12. CDR1 and CDR2 from the germline V gene are MNHEY and SVGEGT. The CDR3 sequence is 15 residues long. The CDR3 DNA reads TGTGCCAGCAGCCATAATAGCGGGAGTACCAGCGAGCAGTACTTC. Protein product: CASSHNSGSTSEQYF.

This clonotype was counted between two and nine times. This chain joins TRBV7-6 and TRBJ2-5, with D possibly TRBD2 on 5 matching bases. Germline V gives CDR1 SGHVS, CDR2 FNYEAQ. The germline V and J ends were trimmed by 4 bases and 4 bases, with 13 bases remaining between them. The CDR3 totals 14 residues. The CDR3 loop reads CASSSVARRETQYF. CDR3 coding DNA: TGTGCCAGCAGCTCGGTAGCGAGGCGAGAGACCCAGTACTTC. Drawing the rest from reference TRBV7-6 and TRBJ2-5, the complete variable domain is GAGVSQSPRYKVTKRGQDVALRCDPISGHVSLYWYRQALGQGPEFLTYFNYEAQQDKSGLPNDRFSAERPEGSISTLTIQRTEQRDSAMYRCASSSVARRETQYFGPGTRLLVL.

The V and J genes are TRBV9 and TRBJ2-7, with D possibly matching TRBD1 (7 bases). The tail of the sequence fits TRBJ2-5 better, so the J call may be wrong. Germline values: CDR1 SGDLS, CDR2 YYNGEE. The CDR3 has 15 residues. CDR3 nucleotides: TGTGCCAGCAGCGAGGCGCCAGGGGGGAAAGAGACCCAGTACTTC. Its translation is CASSEAPGGKETQYF.

In nucleotides, the CDR3 is TGTGCCAGCAGCGTAGTGGCAGGGAGCCACGAGCAGTACTTC. Translating it yields CASSVVAGSHEQYF. V gene TRBV9 combines with J gene TRBJ2-7; D assignment may be TRBD1 or TRBD2 (5 bases each). In germline, CDR1 is SGDLS, CDR2 YYNGEE. The CDR3 runs 14 residues. V lost 0 bases, J lost 5 bases, and 12 bases lay in between.

The chain uses TRBV12-5 and TRBJ1-5; D call uncertain. The CDR3 contains 14 residues. Germline V gene lookup returns CDR1 LGHNT and CDR2 FRNRAP. V lost 6 bases and J lost 5, with 14 bases in between. The CDR3 region is CASGSAGRHQPQHF. The CDR3 DNA is TGTGCTAGTGGATCGGCTGGGCGCCATCAGCCCCAGCATTTT.

In its sample, this clonotype was seen a few times. The rearrangement uses TRBV7-9 and TRBJ2-7; 8 bases agree with TRBD1. The V and J ends lost 0 bases and 6 bases, in that order; junction bases with no gene match: 10. The CDR3 extends over 16 amino acids. Germline V gene sequence: CDR1 SEHNR, CDR2 FQNEAQ (reference sequence). The CDR3 sequence is CASSLAPTGAIGEQYF. CDR3 in DNA: TGTGCCAGCAGCTTAGCCCCGACAGGGGCGATCGGCGAGCAGTACTTC. The entire variable domain, with the rest obtained from reference TRBV7-9 and TRBJ2-7, is as follows: DTGVSQNPRHKITKRGQNVTFRCDPISEHNRLYWYRQTLGQGPEFLTYFQNEAQLEKSRLLSDRFSAERPKGSFSTLEIQRTEQGDSAMYLCASSLAPTGAIGEQYFGPGTRLTVT.

The chain uses TRBV7-8 and TRBJ2-3; D is perhaps TRBD1 (6 bases). Germline CDR1 is SGHVS and CDR2 is FQNEAQ. The V end lost 5 bases, the J end lost 4 bases, and 13 bases lay between the germline ends. This CDR3 is built from 14 residues. This CDR3 is CASSNRDLSDTQYF. For the CDR3, the DNA is TGTGCCAGCAGCAACAGGGACCTCTCAGATACGCAGTATTTT.